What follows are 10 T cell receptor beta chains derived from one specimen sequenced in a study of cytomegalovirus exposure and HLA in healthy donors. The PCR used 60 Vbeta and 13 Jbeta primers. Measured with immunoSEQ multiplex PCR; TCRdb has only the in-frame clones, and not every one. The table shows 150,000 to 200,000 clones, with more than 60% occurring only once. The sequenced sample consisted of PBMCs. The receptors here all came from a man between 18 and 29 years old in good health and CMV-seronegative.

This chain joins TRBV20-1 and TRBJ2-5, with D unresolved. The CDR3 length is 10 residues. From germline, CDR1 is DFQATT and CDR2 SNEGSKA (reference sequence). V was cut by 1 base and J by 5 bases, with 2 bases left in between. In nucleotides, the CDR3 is TGCAGTGCTAGAGCGGAGACCCAGTACTTC. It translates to CSARAETQYF.

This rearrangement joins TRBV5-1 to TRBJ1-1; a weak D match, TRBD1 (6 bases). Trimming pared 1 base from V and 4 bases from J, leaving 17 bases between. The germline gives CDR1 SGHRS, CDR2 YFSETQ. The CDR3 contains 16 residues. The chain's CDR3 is CASSLFWGPGSTEAFF. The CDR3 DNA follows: TGCGCCAGCAGCTTGTTCTGGGGGCCCGGGTCCACTGAAGCTTTCTTT.

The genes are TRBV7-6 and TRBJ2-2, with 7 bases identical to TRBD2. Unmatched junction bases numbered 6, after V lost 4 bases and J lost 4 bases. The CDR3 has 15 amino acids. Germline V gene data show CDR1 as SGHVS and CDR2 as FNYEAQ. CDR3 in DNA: TGTGCCAGCAGCTCTCTGGGAGGGCGCACCGGGGAGCTGTTTTTT. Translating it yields CASSSLGGRTGELFF.

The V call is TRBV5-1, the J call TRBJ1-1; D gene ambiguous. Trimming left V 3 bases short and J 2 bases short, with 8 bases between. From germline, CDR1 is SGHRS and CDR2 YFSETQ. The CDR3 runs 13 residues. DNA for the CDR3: TGCGCCAGCAGCTCGAGAATCAACACTGAAGCTTTCTTT. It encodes CASSSRINTEAFF. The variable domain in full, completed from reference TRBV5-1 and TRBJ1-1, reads KAGVTQTPRYLIKTRGQQVTLSCSPISGHRSVSWYQQTPGQGLQFLFEYFSETQRNKGNFPGRFSGRQFSNSRSEMNVSTLELGDSALYLCASSSRINTEAFFGQGTRLTVV.

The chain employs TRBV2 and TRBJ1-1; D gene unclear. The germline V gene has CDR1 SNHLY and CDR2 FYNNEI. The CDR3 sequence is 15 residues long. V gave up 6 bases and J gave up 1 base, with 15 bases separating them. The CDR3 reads CASRTNPGSNTEAFF. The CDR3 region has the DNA TGTGCCAGCAGAACAAACCCAGGATCGAACACTGAAGCTTTCTTT.

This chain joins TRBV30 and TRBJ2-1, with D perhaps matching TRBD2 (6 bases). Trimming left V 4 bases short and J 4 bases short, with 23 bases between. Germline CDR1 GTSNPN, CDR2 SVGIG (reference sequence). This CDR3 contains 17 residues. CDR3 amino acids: CAWNNPRRENSYNEQFF. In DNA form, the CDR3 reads TGTGCCTGGAACAATCCCCGCCGGGAGAATTCTTACAATGAGCAGTTCTTC.

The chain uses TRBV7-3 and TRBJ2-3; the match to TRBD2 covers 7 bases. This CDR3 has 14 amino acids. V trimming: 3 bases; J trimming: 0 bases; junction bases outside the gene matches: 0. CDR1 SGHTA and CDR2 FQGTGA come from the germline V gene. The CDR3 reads CASSFSGSTDTQYF. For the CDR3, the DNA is TGTGCCAGCAGCTTTAGCGGGAGCACAGATACGCAGTATTTT.

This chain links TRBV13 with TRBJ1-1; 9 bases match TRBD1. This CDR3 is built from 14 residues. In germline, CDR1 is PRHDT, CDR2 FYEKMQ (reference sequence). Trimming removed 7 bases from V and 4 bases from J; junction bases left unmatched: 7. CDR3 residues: CASTPTGGITEAFF. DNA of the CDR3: TGTGCCAGCACCCCCACAGGGGGCATCACTGAAGCTTTCTTT.

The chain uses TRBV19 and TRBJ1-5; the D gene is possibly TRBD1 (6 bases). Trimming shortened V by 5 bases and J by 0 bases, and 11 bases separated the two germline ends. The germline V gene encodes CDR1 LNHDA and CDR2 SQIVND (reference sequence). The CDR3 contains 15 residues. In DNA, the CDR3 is TGTGCCAGTAGTTCTGACAGGTATAGCAATCAGCCCCAGCATTTT. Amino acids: CASSSDRYSNQPQHF.

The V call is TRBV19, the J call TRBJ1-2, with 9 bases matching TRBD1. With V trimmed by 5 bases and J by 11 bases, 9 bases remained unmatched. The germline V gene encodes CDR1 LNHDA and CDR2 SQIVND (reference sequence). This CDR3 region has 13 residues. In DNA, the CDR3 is TGTGCCAGTAGTCCGGGACAGGGAAGCGCATACACCTTC. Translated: CASSPGQGSAYTF.